These T cell receptor beta chains were read from a single sample in a study of a mutant IDH1 vaccine in newly diagnosed glioma. Method: immunoSEQ multiplex PCR; TCRdb's copy keeps in-frame clones and lacks some. The sample has some 100,000 clones; around four fifths are singletons. The source was PBMCs, collected from a glioma patient treated with radiotherapy, temozolomide or both. The receptors originated from a woman between 50 and 59 years old with glioma. Both conserved end residues are part of each CDR3. D genes are given only for firm matches. A row's size may be missing; if present it is once, few, many or a size class.

>TRBJ1-6|.|.|TRBV27
TGTGCCAGCAGTCTCCTCAAATCACCCCTCCACTTT
CASSLLKSPLHF
>TRBJ1-2|.|.|TRBV28
TGTGCCAGCAGGAGGGGAGGGGCTCAAGGCTACACCTTC
CASRRGGAQGYTF
>TRBJ1-1|TRBD1|.|TRBV2
TGTGCCAGCAGTGGCACAGGGGTTACTGAAGCTTTCTTT
CASSGTGVTEAFF
>TRBJ2-1|.|.|TRBV5-4
TGTGCCAGCAGTTTCGACAGGCGGAGGTCGAATGAGCAGTTCTTC
CASSFDRRRSNEQFF
>TRBJ1-3|.|.|TRBV5-1
TGCGCCAGCAGCTTGTCCTCGGCGGCGGACTCTGGAAACACCATATATTTT
CASSLSSAADSGNTIYF
>TRBJ2-3|TRBD1|.|TRBV9
TGTGCCAGCAGCAGCCGGGGACAGGGGACAGATACGCAGTATTTT
CASSSRGQGTDTQYF
>TRBJ2-7|.|.|TRBV19
TGTGCCAGTAGTATAGTTAGGACGGACCGAAGCTCCTACGAGCAGTACTTC
CASSIVRTDRSSYEQYF
>TRBJ1-2|TRBD1|.|TRBV2
TGTGCCAGCAGGCCAGACAGGGGGCCGGGCTACACCTTC
CASRPDRGPGYTF
>TRBJ1-2|TRBD1|.|TRBV5-1
TGCGCCAGCAGCTGGTCAGGGGGGCTAAGAGGCTACACCTTC
CASSWSGGLRGYTF
>TRBJ1-2|TRBD1|.|TRBV4-2
TGTGCCAGCAGCCAAGATCGGGACAGGGGGAGGGGCTACACCTTC
CASSQDRDRGRGYTF
>TRBJ1-1|TRBD1|once|TRBV6-1
TGTGCCAGCAGTGAAAAGAGAACAGGGGCTGAAGCTTTCTTT
CASSEKRTGAEAFF
>TRBJ2-3|.|.|TRBV7-9
TGTGCCAGCAGTCCTTCCGGGACTTTTAGCACAGATACGCAGTATTTT
CASSPSGTFSTDTQYF
>TRBJ1-3|.|.|TRBV9
TGTGCCAGCAGCCCCGAGGGGGGCCGCTCTGGAAACACCATATATTTT
CASSPEGGRSGNTIYF
>TRBJ1-5|.|.|TRBV4-1
TGCGCCAGCAGCCATTACATCGGGGGCAATCAGCCCCAGCATTTT
CASSHYIGGNQPQHF
>TRBJ2-1|TRBD2|.|TRBV19
TGTGCCAGTAGTATGTCTAGCGGGGCTTACAATGAGCAGTTCTTC
CASSMSSGAYNEQFF
>TRBJ1-1|TRBD1|.|TRBV6-1
TGTGCCAGCAGACAGGGGCACAACACTGAAGCTTTCTTT
CASRQGHNTEAFF
>TRBJ1-1|TRBD1|.|TRBV10-1
TGCGCCACCAACAGGGGCAGGACTGAAGCTTTCTTT
CATNRGRTEAFF
>TRBJ1-2|TRBD1|.|TRBV19
TGTGCCAGTAGTCCTACAGGGGGCTGGGGCTACACCTTC
CASSPTGGWGYTF
>TRBJ2-7|TRBD1|.|TRBV9
TGTGCCAGCAGCGTAGGGACAGGGGGGGACGAGCAGTACTTC
CASSVGTGGDEQYF
>TRBJ2-7|.|once|TRBV19
TGTGCCAGTGGGGGAGGGGGCACGGACACCTACGAGCAGTACTTC
CASGGGGTDTYEQYF
>TRBJ1-1|.|few|TRBV5-1
TGCGCCAGCAGCCCGGAATGGGGGGGAACAGAAGCTTTCTTT
CASSPEWGGTEAFF
>TRBJ1-1|.|once|TRBV19
TGTGCCAGTAGTATAGGGGGACTCACTGAAGCTTTCTTT
CASSIGGLTEAFF
>TRBJ1-1|.|few|TRBV30
TGTGCCTGGAGTGGCAGGAATCCTGAAGCTTTCTTT
CAWSGRNPEAFF
>TRBJ1-1|TRBD1|.|TRBV10-3
TGTGCCATCAGGGGGACAGGGATGAACACTGAAGCTTTCTTT
CAIRGTGMNTEAFF
>TRBJ1-3|.|.|TRBV30
TGTGCCTGGAATTCGTATTCTGGAAACACCATATATTTT
CAWNSYSGNTIYF
>TRBJ1-2|.|.|TRBV27
TGTGCCAGCAGTTTATCCCCCGATGTCTATGGCTACACCTTC
CASSLSPDVYGYTF
>TRBJ1-1|.|.|TRBV15
TGTGCCACCAGATCTGAAGCTTTCTTT
CATRSEAFF
>TRBJ2-3|.|.|TRBV5-6
TGTGCCAGCAGCTTCAGTCCCCCAGATACGCAGTATTTT
CASSFSPPDTQYF
>TRBJ1-2|.|.|TRBV7-9
TGTGCCAGCAGCTTAGAACAGGCCGCCTATGGCTACACCTTC
CASSLEQAAYGYTF
>TRBJ2-6|.|.|TRBV10-3
TGTGCCATACGTTGGGGGCCCGGGGCCAACGTCCTGACTTTC
CAIRWGPGANVLTF
>TRBJ1-1|.|.|TRBV5-6
TGTGCCAGCAGCCGTTCGGGGAACACTGAAGCTTTCTTT
CASSRSGNTEAFF
>TRBJ2-3|.|.|TRBV11-2
TGTGCCAGCACCGCTGGCACAGATACGCAGTATTTT
CASTAGTDTQYF
>TRBJ2-2|.|.|TRBV30
TGTGCCTGGGGAGAGTGGGGAAAGCTGTTTTTT
CAWGEWGKLFF
>TRBJ1-1|.|.|TRBV30
TGTGCCTGGAGTGCCTCGCTTGTGGCTGATTTCTTT
CAWSASLVADFF
>TRBJ1-6|.|.|TRBV6-1
TGTGCCAGCAGCTCCGGTGCGGGGGGGGTTTCACCCCTCCACTTT
CASSSGAGGVSPLHF
>TRBJ2-1|TRBD1|.|TRBV7-9
TGTGCCAGCAGCTTGGGGACAGACCCCAATGAGCAGTTCTTC
CASSLGTDPNEQFF
>TRBJ2-5|.|.|TRBV5-1
TGCGCCAGCAGCTTGATGGGGTACCAAGAGACCCAGTACTTC
CASSLMGYQETQYF
>TRBJ2-5|.|once|TRBV18
TGTGCCAGCTCACTTTTTCCGGGACAAGAGACCCAGTACTTC
CASSLFPGQETQYF
>TRBJ2-2|.|.|TRBV6-5
TGTGCCAGCACTTTGGGCGGGGAGCTGTTTTTT
CASTLGGELFF
>TRBJ1-3|.|.|TRBV30
TGTGCCTGGAGTGGGACGGATTCTGGAAACACCATATATTTT
CAWSGTDSGNTIYF
>TRBJ2-2|.|few|TRBV10-3
TGTGCCACGAAGGGGGAGGGTGAGGAGCTGTTTTTT
CATKGEGEELFF
>TRBJ2-7|TRBD1|.|TRBV7-2
TGTGCCAGCAGCTTCGGGGGACAGGTGCCTTACGAGCAGTACTTC
CASSFGGQVPYEQYF
>TRBJ2-7|.|.|TRBV4-2
TGTGCCAGCAGCGAGGGACGTAACTCCTACGAGCAGTACTTC
CASSEGRNSYEQYF
>TRBJ1-2|.|.|TRBV5-4
TGTGCCAGCAGCTTGGGACAAATAGAGGGCTACACCTTC
CASSLGQIEGYTF
>TRBJ1-1|.|.|TRBV4-1
TGCGCCAGCAGCCAAGAGAGGGCCAGGGGGAACACTGAAGCTTTCTTT
CASSQERARGNTEAFF
>TRBJ1-3|TRBD1|.|TRBV7-2
TGTGCCAGCACCGGGGACAGAGGAAACACCATATATTTT
CASTGDRGNTIYF
>TRBJ1-5|.|.|TRBV7-2
TGTGCCAGCAGCTCCCGCTTTGACAGTTCGGGTCAGCCCCAGCATTTT
CASSSRFDSSGQPQHF
>TRBJ1-3|TRBD1|.|TRBV4-1
TGCGCCAGCAGCCAGCCCAACAGGGGAGCTGGAAACACCATATATTTT
CASSQPNRGAGNTIYF